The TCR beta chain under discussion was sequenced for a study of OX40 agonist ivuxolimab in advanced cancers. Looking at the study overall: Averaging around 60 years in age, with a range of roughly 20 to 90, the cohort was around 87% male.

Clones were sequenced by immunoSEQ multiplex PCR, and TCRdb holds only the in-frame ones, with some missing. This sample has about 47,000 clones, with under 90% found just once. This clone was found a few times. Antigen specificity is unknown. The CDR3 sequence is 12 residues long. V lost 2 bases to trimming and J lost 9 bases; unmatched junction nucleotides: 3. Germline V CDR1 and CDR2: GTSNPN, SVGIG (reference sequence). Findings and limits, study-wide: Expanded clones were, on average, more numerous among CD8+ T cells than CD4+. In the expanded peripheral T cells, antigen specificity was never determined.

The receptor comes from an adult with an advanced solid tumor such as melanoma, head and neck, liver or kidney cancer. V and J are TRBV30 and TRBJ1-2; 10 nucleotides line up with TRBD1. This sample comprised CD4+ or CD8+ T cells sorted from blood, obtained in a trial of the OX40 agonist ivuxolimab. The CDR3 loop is CAWSPTGGSYTF. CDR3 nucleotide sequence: TGTGCCTGGAGTCCGACAGGGGGCAGCTACACCTTC.